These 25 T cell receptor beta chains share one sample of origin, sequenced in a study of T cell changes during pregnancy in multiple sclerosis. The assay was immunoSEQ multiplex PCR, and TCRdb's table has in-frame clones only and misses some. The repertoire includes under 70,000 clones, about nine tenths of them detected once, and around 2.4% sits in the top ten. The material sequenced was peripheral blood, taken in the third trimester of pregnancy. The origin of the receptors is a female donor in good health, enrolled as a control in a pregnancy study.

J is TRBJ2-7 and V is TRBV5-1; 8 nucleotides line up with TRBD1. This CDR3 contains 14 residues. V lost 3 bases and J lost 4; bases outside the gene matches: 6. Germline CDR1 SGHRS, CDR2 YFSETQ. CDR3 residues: CASSSDGQGYEQYF. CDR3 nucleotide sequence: TGCGCCAGCAGCTCGGACGGACAGGGATACGAGCAGTACTTC.

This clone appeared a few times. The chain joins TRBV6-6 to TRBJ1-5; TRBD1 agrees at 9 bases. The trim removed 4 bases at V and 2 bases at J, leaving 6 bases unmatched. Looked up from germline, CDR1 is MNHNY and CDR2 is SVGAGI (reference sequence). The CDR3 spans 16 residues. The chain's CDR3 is CASSSDRGVRNQPQHF. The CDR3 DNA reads TGTGCCAGCAGTTCGGACAGGGGTGTTCGCAATCAGCCCCAGCATTTT.

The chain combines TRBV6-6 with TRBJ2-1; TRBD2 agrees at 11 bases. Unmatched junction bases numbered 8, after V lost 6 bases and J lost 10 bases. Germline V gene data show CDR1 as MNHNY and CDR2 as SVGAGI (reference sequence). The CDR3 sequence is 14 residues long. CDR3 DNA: TGTGCCAGCAGCCCTACTAGCGGGAGAGGGGAGCAGTTCTTC. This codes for CASSPTSGRGEQFF.

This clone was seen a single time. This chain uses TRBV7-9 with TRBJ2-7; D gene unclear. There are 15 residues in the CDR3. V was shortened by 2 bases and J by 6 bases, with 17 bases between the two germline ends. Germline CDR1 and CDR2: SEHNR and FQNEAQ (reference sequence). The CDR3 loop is CASSLSGSRRSEQYF. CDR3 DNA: TGTGCCAGCAGCTTATCTGGTTCTAGACGTAGCGAGCAGTACTTC.

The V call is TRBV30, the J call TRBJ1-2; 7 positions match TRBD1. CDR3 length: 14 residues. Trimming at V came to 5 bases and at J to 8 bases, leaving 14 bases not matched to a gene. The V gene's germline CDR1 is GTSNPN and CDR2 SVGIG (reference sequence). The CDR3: CAWLGTAVSRGYTF. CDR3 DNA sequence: TGTGCCTGGCTCGGGACAGCAGTTTCTCGAGGCTACACCTTC. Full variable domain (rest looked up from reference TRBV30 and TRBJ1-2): SQTIHQWPATLVQPVGSPLSLECTVEGTSNPNLYWYRQAAGRGLQLLFYSVGIGQISSEVPQNLSASRPQDRQFILSSKKLLLSDSGFYLCAWLGTAVSRGYTFGSGTRLTVV.

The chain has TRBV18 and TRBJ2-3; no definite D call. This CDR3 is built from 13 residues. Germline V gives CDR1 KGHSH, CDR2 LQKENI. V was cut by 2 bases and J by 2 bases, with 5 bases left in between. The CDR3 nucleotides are TGTGCCAGCTCACCAGGAGACACAGATACGCAGTATTTT. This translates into CASSPGDTDTQYF. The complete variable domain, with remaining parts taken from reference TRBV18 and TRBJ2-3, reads NAGVMQNPRHLVRRRGQEARLRCSPMKGHSHVYWYRQLPEEGLKFMVYLQKENIIDESGMPKERFSAEFPKEGPSILRIQQVVRGDSAAYFCASSPGDTDTQYFGPGTRLTVL.

The chain's CDR3 is CASSPGTFDTDTQYF. In DNA form, the CDR3 reads TGCGCCAGCAGCCCGGGGACTTTTGACACAGATACGCAGTATTTT. The V and J genes are TRBV5-1 and TRBJ2-3; D perhaps matches TRBD2 (6 bases). The CDR3 consists of 15 residues. The germline V gene encodes CDR1 SGHRS and CDR2 YFSETQ. V lost 4 bases to trimming and J lost 2 bases, with 14 bases between them.

For the CDR3, the DNA is TGTGCCAGCAGTTTAGAGGAGACCCAGTACTTC. It codes for CASSLEETQYF. The chain recombines TRBV28 with TRBJ2-5; D is uncertain. This CDR3 is built from 11 residues. Germline V gives CDR1 MDHEN, CDR2 SYDVKM. V shed 2 bases and J shed 5 bases, with 3 bases lying between them. The variable domain in full, completed from reference TRBV28 and TRBJ2-5, reads DVKVTQSSRYLVKRTGEKVFLECVQDMDHENMFWYRQDPGLGLRLIYFSYDVKMKEKGDIPEGYSVSREKKERFSLILESASTNQTSMYLCASSLEETQYFGPGTRLLVL.

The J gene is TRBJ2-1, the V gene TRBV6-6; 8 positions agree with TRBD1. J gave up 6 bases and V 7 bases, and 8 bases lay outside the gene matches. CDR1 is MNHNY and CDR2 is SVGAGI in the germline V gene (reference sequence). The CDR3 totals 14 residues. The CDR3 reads CASIVSQGANEQFF. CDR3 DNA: TGTGCCAGCATCGTATCTCAGGGGGCCAATGAGCAGTTCTTC.

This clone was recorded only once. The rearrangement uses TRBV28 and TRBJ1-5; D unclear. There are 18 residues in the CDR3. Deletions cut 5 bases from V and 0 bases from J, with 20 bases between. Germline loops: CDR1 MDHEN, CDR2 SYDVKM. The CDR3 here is CASSGDIRRVDSNQPQHF. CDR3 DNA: TGTGCCAGCAGTGGGGATATCAGGAGGGTTGATAGCAATCAGCCCCAGCATTTT.

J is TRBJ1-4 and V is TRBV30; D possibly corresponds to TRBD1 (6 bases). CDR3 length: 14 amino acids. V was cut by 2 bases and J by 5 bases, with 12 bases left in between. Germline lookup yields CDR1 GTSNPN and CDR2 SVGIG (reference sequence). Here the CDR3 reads CAWSKQGLNEKLFF. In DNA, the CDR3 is TGTGCCTGGAGTAAACAGGGTTTAAATGAAAAACTGTTTTTT.

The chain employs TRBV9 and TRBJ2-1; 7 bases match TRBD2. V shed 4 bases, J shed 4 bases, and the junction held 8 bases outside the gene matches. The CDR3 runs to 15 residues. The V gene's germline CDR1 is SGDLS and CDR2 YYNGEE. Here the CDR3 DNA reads TGTGCCAGCAGCCCCCCCCCGGGGGGATACAATGAGCAGTTCTTC. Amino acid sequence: CASSPPPGGYNEQFF.

In DNA form, the CDR3 reads TGTGCCAGCAGTGGGATGACAGGTGCGAACTATGGCTACACCTTC. It translates to CASSGMTGANYGYTF. The V and J genes are TRBV2 and TRBJ1-2, with D tentatively TRBD1 (6 bases). Germline values: CDR1 SNHLY, CDR2 FYNNEI. The CDR3 is 15 residues long. V lost 4 bases, J lost 2 bases, and 14 bases lay in between.

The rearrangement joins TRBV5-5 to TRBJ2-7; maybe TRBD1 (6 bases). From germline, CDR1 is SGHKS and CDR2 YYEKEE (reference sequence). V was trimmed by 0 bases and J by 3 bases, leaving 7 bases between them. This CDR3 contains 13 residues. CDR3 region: CASSLGGLYEQYF. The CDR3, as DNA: TGTGCCAGCAGCTTGGGGGGGCTCTACGAGCAGTACTTC. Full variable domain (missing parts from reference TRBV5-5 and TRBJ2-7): DAGVTQSPTHLIKTRGQQVTLRCSPISGHKSVSWYQQVLGQGPQFIFQYYEKEERGRGNFPDRFSARQFPNYSSELNVNALLLGDSALYLCASSLGGLYEQYFGPGTRLTVT.

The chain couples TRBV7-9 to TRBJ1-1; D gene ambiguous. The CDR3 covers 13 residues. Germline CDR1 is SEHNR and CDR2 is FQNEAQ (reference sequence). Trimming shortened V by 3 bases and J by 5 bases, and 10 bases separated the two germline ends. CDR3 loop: CASSFLVQTEAFF. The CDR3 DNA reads TGTGCCAGCAGCTTTCTGGTCCAGACTGAAGCTTTCTTT.

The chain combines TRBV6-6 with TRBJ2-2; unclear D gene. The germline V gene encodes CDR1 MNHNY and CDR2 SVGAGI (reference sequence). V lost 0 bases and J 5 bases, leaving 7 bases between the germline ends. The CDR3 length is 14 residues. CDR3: CASSYSSETGELFF. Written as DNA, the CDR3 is TGTGCCAGCAGTTACTCTTCTGAGACCGGGGAGCTGTTTTTT.

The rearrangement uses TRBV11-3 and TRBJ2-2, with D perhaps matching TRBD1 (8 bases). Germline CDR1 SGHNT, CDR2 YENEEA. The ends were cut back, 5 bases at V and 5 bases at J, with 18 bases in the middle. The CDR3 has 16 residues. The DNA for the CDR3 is TGTGCCAGCAGCCCCGGCGGGGGACAGGTGACCGGGGAGCTGTTTTTT. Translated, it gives CASSPGGGQVTGELFF. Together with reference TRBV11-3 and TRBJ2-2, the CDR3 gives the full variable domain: EAGVVQSPRYKIIEKKQPVAFWCNPISGHNTLYWYLQNLGQGPELLIRYENEEAVDDSQLPKDRFSAERLKGVDSTLKIQPAELGDSAVYLCASSPGGGQVTGELFFGEGSRLTVL.

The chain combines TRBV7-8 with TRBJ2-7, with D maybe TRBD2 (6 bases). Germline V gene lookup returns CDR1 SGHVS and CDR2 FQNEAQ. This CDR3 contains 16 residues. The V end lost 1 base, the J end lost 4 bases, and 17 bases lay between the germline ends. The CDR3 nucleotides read TGTGCCAGCAGCTTAGGACTCCGGGACTCCGCGTACGAGCAGTACTTC. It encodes CASSLGLRDSAYEQYF. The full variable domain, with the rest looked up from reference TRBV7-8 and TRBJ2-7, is GAGVSQSPRYKVAKRGQDVALRCDPISGHVSLFWYQQALGQGPEFLTYFQNEAQLDKSGLPSDRFFAERPEGSVSTLKIQRTQQEDSAVYLCASSLGLRDSAYEQYFGPGTRLTVT.

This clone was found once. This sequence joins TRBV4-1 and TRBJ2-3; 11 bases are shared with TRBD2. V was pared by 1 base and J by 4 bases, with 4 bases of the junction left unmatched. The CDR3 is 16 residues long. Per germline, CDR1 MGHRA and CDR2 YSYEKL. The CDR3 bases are TGCGCCAGCAGCCAAGTTAGCGGGAGGGCCCCAGATACGCAGTATTTT. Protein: CASSQVSGRAPDTQYF.

CDR3 protein: CATSSVTEGNTIYF. The CDR3 region has the DNA TGTGCCACCAGTTCCGTAACGGAGGGAAACACCATATATTTT. The V and J genes are TRBV15 and TRBJ1-3; no firm D call. Germline V lookup: CDR1 LNHNV, CDR2 YYDKDF (reference sequence). The CDR3 contains 14 residues. With 6 bases removed from V and 4 bases from J, the gap between germline ends came to 13 bases.

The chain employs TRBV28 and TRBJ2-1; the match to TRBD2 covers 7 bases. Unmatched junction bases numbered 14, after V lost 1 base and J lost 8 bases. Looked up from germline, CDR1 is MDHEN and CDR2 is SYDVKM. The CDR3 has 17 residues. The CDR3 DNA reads TGTGCCAGCAGTTTATTCCGAGTCGGGAGGATTGGAGATGAGCAGTTCTTC. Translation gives CASSLFRVGRIGDEQFF.

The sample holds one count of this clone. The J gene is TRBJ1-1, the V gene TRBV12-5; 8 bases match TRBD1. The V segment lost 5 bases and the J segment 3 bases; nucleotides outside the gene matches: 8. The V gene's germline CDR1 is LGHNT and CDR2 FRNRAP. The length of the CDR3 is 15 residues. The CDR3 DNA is TGTGCTAGTGGTCCCGACAGGGGTGAGTACACTGAAGCTTTCTTT. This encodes CASGPDRGEYTEAFF.

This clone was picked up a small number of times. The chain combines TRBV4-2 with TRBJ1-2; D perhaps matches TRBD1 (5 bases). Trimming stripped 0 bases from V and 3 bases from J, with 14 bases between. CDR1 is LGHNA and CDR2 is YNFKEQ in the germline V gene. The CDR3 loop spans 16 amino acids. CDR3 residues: CASSQDWVGRDYGYTF. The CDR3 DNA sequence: TGTGCCAGCAGCCAAGATTGGGTAGGCAGGGACTATGGCTACACCTTC.

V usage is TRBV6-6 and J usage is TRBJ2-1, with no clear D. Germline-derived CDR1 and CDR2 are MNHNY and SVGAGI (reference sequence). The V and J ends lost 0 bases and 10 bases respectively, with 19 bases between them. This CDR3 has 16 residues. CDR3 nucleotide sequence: TGTGCCAGCAGTTACTCGAAAGCTCAACCTTCATACGAGCAGTTCTTC. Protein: CASSYSKAQPSYEQFF.

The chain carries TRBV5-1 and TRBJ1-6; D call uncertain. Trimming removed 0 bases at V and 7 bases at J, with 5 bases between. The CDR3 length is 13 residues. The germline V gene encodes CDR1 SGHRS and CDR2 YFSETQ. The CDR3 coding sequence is TGCGCCAGCAGCTTGGTAGAAAATTCACCCCTCCACTTT. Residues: CASSLVENSPLHF.